This T cell receptor (beta chain) was documented in a study of cytomegalovirus exposure and HLA in healthy donors. Findings and limits, study-wide: The study had only CMV serostatus as immune exposure information. Relative to the approximately 700-donor mean, N-insertions were reportedly fewer in an Asian-associated ancestry cluster in a later analysis. Researchers reported in a later analysis that a missense DCLRE1C variant was tied to TCR beta V- and J-gene trimming. Most TCRs appeared rarely, but some public TCRs recurred in many donors.

V gave up 4 bases and J gave up 1 base, with 10 bases separating them. The CDR3 totals 13 residues. Germline V lookup: CDR1 SQVTM, CDR2 ANQGSEA. With respect to this clone: Its target is not known.

13 Jbeta primers and 60 Vbeta primers were used for the PCR. Using immunoSEQ multiplex PCR, the repertoire was profiled, and TCRdb retains in-frame clones only, with some absent. Here the sample spans some 120,000 clones, 80% being singletons. The sequence derives from a man aged 30-40 years in good health and CMV-seronegative. The chain has TRBV29-1 and TRBJ1-1; TRBD1 is a possible D gene (5 bases). The sample consisted of PBMCs. As DNA, the CDR3 is TGCAGCGTTGGTGACGGGGGGAACACTGAAGCTTTCTTT. This gives the protein CSVGDGGNTEAFF.